This entry concerns a single T cell receptor (beta chain). Its matching antigen is unknown. TCRdb reprocessed the reads via MiXCR and lists one record per CDR3 protein. The sample yields approximately 910,000 distinct CDR3 sequences, around 32% seen once. The data originate from a study of T cell repertoires in cytomegalovirus infection. Study summary: Through public TCR beta signatures, both CMV infection and matching HLA type were indicated. Findings and limits, study-wide: Carriers of CMV plus the relevant HLA were identified by cumulative public TCR beta family frequency. Predominance within the ex vivo response was attributable to HLA-C-restricted CMV-specific TCR beta clonotypes.

The V and J ends lost 5 bases and 2 bases respectively, with 13 bases between them. The CDR3 totals 14 residues. Looked up from germline, CDR1 is SEHNR and CDR2 is FQNEAQ (reference sequence). The sample here was cultured CD8+ T cells from PBMCs, taken from culture after CMV antigen stimulation. The chain has TRBV7-9 and TRBJ2-7, with D possibly being TRBD1 or TRBD2 (5 bases each). The receptor was isolated from a human donor in good health (CMV status not recorded). Some clones in this sample may be carry-over from other donors' samples. The CDR3 nucleotides are TGTGCCAGCAGCGGGACCGGGGAAACCTACGAGCAGTACTTC. Translation: CASSGTGETYEQYF.